A single sample gave rise to the 5 T cell receptor beta chains below, sequenced in a study of T-cell reconstitution after alpha-beta-depleted transplantation in children. The TCRbeta library was prepared with unique molecular identifiers. A single record per CDR3 protein comes from TCRdb applying MiXCR to the PCR reads. The sample has fewer than 500,000 distinct CDR3 sequences, 43% seen once. Specimen: PBMCs, collected before TCRalphabeta/CD19-depleted stem cell transplant. Source of these receptors: a girl aged 2 to 10 with aplastic anemia, due to receive a stem cell transplant.

In this sample, this clonotype turned up a few times. V and J are TRBV20-1 and TRBJ2-7; D may correspond to TRBD1 or TRBD2 (5 bases each). Between the trimmed V and J ends, which lost 5 bases and 1 base, there was a span of 15 bases. CDR1 and CDR2 from the germline V gene are DFQATT and SNEGSKA (reference sequence). The CDR3 spans 14 residues. CDR3 sequence (DNA): TGCAGTGCTTCCCCAGGGAGAAGGTCCTACGAGCAGTACTTC. Translated: CSASPGRRSYEQYF.

The chain links TRBV27 to TRBJ2-5; 10 bases line up with TRBD1. This CDR3 contains 14 residues. V was clipped by 8 bases and J by 5 bases; unmatched bases: 8. Germline V gene data show CDR1 as MNHEY and CDR2 as SMNVEV (reference sequence). CDR3 in amino acids: CASRRDRGVETQYF. The CDR3 region has the DNA TGTGCCAGCCGCAGGGACAGGGGAGTGGAGACCCAGTACTTC.

This clonotype was counted ten times or more. The chain couples TRBV5-1 to TRBJ1-5; 7 bases map to TRBD1. CDR1 is SGHRS and CDR2 is YFSETQ in the germline V gene. The J segment lost 0 bases and the V segment lost 3 bases, leaving 3 bases of the junction unmatched. This CDR3 is 15 amino acids long. CDR3 region: CASSSDRVSNQPQHF. The CDR3 coding sequence is TGCGCCAGCAGCTCCGACAGGGTTAGCAATCAGCCCCAGCATTTT.

This chain joins TRBV20-1 and TRBJ1-4; the D is unclear. The CDR3 loop spans 13 amino acids. V shed 3 bases and J shed 7 bases, with 12 bases lying between them. The germline CDR1 and CDR2 sequences are DFQATT and SNEGSKA (reference sequence). The CDR3 spells CSASGGDTEKLFF. CDR3 bases: TGCAGTGCTAGTGGCGGAGACACTGAAAAACTGTTTTTT.

This clonotype has more than one count but fewer than ten. V is TRBV19 and J is TRBJ1-3, with 7 bases lining up with TRBD1. Germline V CDR1 and CDR2: LNHDA, SQIVND (reference sequence). Unmatched junction bases numbered 15, after V lost 7 bases and J lost 0 bases. The CDR3 contains 18 residues. The CDR3 sequence: CASTPPGGDSRSGNTIYF. CDR3 bases: TGTGCCAGTACTCCTCCGGGCGGGGACAGCCGCTCTGGAAACACCATATATTTT.